These T cell receptor beta chains were read from a single sample in a study of blood T cells in healthy people across ages. TCRdb reprocessed the 5' RACE reads with MiXCR, giving one entry per CDR3 protein. The profile shows 800,000 to 950,000 distinct CDR3 sequences, 29% of them singletons. The same data also went into a second study, on T cells of mothers and their children.

The specimen was blood. The receptors come from a woman aged 40 to 49 in good health. The CDR3 runs from the conserved cysteine through the conserved F or W. D genes are given only for firm matches. Size is omitted from some rows. Given values are once, few, many or a class for expanded clones.

. TRBJ2-3 TRBV5-1 many CASSLSTGSTDTQYF TGCGCCAGCAGCTTAAGTACAGGGAGCACAGATACGCAGTATTTT
TRBD1 TRBJ1-2 TRBV2 . CASVRDSTYGYTF TGTGCCAGCGTCCGGGACAGTACTTATGGCTACACCTTC
TRBD2 TRBJ2-1 TRBV6-2/TRBV6-3 many CASSYVKRREGTSWDEQFF TGTGCCAGCAGTTACGTAAAGCGTAGGGAGGGGACTAGCTGGGATGAGCAGTTCTTC
TRBD1 TRBJ2-4 TRBV24-1 . CATSGGQQGDIQYF TGTGCCACCAGTGGGGGACAGCAGGGGGACATTCAGTACTTC
. TRBJ1-1 TRBV4-1 few CTSSQEGWGTMNTEAFF TGCACCAGCAGCCAAGAGGGGTGGGGGACCATGAACACTGAAGCTTTCTTT
TRBD1 TRBJ1-5 TRBV7-2 few CASSSDRGRQPQHF TGTGCCAGCAGCTCCGACAGGGGTCGACAGCCCCAGCATTTT
TRBD1 TRBJ1-2 TRBV2 . CASSEGTGFNGYTF TGTGCCAGCAGTGAAGGGACAGGGTTCAATGGCTACACCTTC
. TRBJ1-5 TRBV29-1 many CSVAWDWGQPQHF TGCAGCGTTGCCTGGGATTGGGGCCAGCCCCAGCATTTT
. TRBJ1-2 TRBV25-1 many CASSELGGGNGYTF TGTGCCAGCAGTGAATTAGGGGGAGGGAATGGCTACACCTTC
. TRBJ1-2 TRBV5-6 many CASSYAKLHTF TGTGCCAGCAGCTACGCCAAGCTGCACACCTTC
. TRBJ1-1 TRBV28 . CASSPNLSRTEAFF TGTGCCAGCTCCCCAAATCTTAGTCGTACTGAAGCTTTCTTT
TRBD1 TRBJ1-1 TRBV20-1 few CSATVSGGPNTEAFF TGCAGTGCTACCGTGTCAGGGGGCCCGAACACTGAAGCTTTCTTT
. TRBJ2-7 TRBV5-5 few CASSLYENYEQYF TGTGCCAGCAGCTTGTACGAGAACTACGAGCAGTACTTC
TRBD2 TRBJ2-7 TRBV5-1 . CASSRGGADEQYF TGCGCCAGCAGCCGGGGAGGGGCCGACGAGCAGTACTTC
. TRBJ1-2 TRBV4-3 many CASSQEANRDYGYTF TGCGCCAGCAGCCAAGAGGCAAACCGGGACTATGGCTACACCTTC
TRBD1 TRBJ2-7 TRBV5-1 many CASSLTSGQAEQYF TGCGCCAGCAGCTTGACCTCGGGACAGGCCGAGCAGTACTTC
. TRBJ2-5 TRBV28 few CASKRGGTGEQYF TGTGCCAGCAAGAGAGGGGGGACTGGGGAGCAGTACTTC
TRBD1 TRBJ1-4 TRBV20-1 few CSGRTGEEKLFF TGCAGTGGGAGGACAGGGGAAGAAAAACTGTTTTTT
. TRBJ2-6 TRBV4-1 many CASSRGRDSGANVLTF TGCGCCAGCAGCCGGGGGCGGGACTCTGGGGCCAACGTCCTGACTTTC
. TRBJ2-1 TRBV7-9 . CASSGGDRSNEQFF TGTGCCAGCAGCGGCGGGGACCGCAGCAATGAGCAGTTCTTC
TRBD1 TRBJ1-2 TRBV4-3 few CASSQTLGQGAYGYTF TGCGCCAGCAGCCAAACCCTGGGGCAGGGGGCCTATGGCTACACCTTC
. TRBJ1-2 TRBV6-2/TRBV6-3 many CASSLFDRRSDGYTF TGTGCCAGCAGCCTATTCGACAGGAGGTCGGATGGCTACACCTTC
. TRBJ2-6 TRBV7-8 few CASSLRAGSVSGANVLTF TGTGCCAGCAGCCTTAGGGCAGGGAGTGTCTCTGGGGCCAACGTCCTGACTTTC
. TRBJ1-4 TRBV20-1 few CSARQATNEKLFF TGCAGTGCTAGACAGGCAACTAATGAAAAACTGTTTTTT
. TRBJ2-1 TRBV6-4 . CAGSVSEHNEQFF TGTGCCGGCAGTGTGAGCGAGCACAATGAGCAGTTCTTC
. TRBJ2-7 TRBV12-3/TRBV12-4 few CASSLGWGYEQYF TGTGCCAGCAGTTTGGGGTGGGGTTACGAGCAGTACTTC
TRBD1 TRBJ2-3 TRBV7-8 few CASSRRQGPVDTQYF TGTGCCAGCAGCCGCCGACAGGGGCCGGTGGATACGCAGTATTTT
. TRBJ2-1 TRBV10-3 . CAIGGYNEQFF TGTGCCATCGGCGGGTACAATGAGCAGTTCTTC
. TRBJ1-2 TRBV7-2 few CASSPYRPETSNYGYTF TGTGCCAGCAGCCCATACCGCCCTGAAACCTCTAACTATGGCTACACCTTC
. TRBJ1-4 TRBV11-2 . CASSSQLSNEKLFF TGTGCCAGCAGCTCCCAGCTTAGTAATGAAAAACTGTTTTTT
TRBD1 TRBJ2-5 TRBV7-9 . CASSPTGAQQETQYF TGTGCCAGCAGCCCGACAGGGGCCCAACAAGAGACCCAGTACTTC
. TRBJ2-3 TRBV20-1 . CSARGWADTQYF TGCAGTGCTAGAGGGTGGGCAGATACGCAGTATTTT
TRBD1 TRBJ2-1 TRBV6-2/TRBV6-3 many CASSYGTGYRNEQFF TGTGCCAGCAGTTACGGGACAGGGTATAGAAATGAGCAGTTCTTC
TRBD1 TRBJ1-1 TRBV28 . CASSFKGQRSGEAFF TGTGCCAGCAGTTTTAAGGGACAGAGGAGCGGGGAAGCTTTCTTT
. TRBJ2-5 TRBV2 . CASSEEPLGNSYF TGTGCCAGCAGTGAAGAACCCTTGGGGAATTCGTACTTC